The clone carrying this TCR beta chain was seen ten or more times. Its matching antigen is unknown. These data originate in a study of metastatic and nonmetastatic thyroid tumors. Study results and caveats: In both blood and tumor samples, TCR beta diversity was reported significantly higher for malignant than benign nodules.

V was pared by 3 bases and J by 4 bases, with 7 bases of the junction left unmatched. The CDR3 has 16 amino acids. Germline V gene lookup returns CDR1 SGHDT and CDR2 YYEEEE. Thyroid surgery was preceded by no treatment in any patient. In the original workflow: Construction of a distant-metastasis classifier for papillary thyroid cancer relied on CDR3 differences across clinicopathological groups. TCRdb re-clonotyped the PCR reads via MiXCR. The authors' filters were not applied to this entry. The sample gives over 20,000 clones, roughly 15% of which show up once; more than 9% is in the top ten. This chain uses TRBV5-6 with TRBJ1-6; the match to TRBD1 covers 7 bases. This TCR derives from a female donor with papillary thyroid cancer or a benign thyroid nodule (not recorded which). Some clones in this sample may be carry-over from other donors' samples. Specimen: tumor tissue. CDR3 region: CASSSGQIIYNSPLHF. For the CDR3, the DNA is TGTGCCAGCAGCTCGGGACAGATAATTTATAATTCACCCCTCCACTTT.